This paragraph reports one TCR beta chain. What it binds is unknown. This specimen comes from a study of cytomegalovirus exposure and HLA in healthy donors. General observations from the study: A prior analysis recorded that most TCR beta V segments were productive about 87% or about 30% of the time. Certain sequence variants were highly shared and formed a cluster, and this cluster was likely a sequencing artifact. Apparent HLA restriction characterized most CMV-associated TCR beta chains in a later analysis.

Researchers ran the PCR with 60 Vbeta and 13 Jbeta primers. Sequenced by immunoSEQ multiplex PCR; TCRdb stores in-frame clones only, minus some. The repertoire holds fewer than 250,000 clones, with 70% to 85% as singletons. V trimming: 1 base; J trimming: 4 bases; junction bases outside the gene matches: 4. From germline, CDR1 is LNHDA and CDR2 SQIVND (reference sequence). The length of the CDR3 is 15 residues. Sequenced input: PBMCs. This receptor was obtained from a girl aged 2 to 9 in good health and CMV-seronegative. The V call is TRBV19, the J call TRBJ2-3, with 8 bases fitting TRBD1. CDR3 sequence: CASSIGTGIADTQYF. CDR3 coding DNA: TGTGCCAGTAGTATAGGGACAGGGATCGCAGATACGCAGTATTTT.